The source of this TCR beta chain is a study of Ad26.COV2.S vaccination and SARS-CoV-2 variants. Study results and caveats: Placebo recipients and vaccine recipients were similar in non-spike TCR breadth. Spike-specific CD8+ and CD4+ T cell responses reportedly showed substantial breadth after vaccination. Possible underestimation of total T cell responses by the TCR breadth and depth analyses was noted.

TCRdb keeps only in-frame clones here, not all; method: immunoSEQ multiplex PCR. Found here are 180,000 or so clones, about 83% of them singletons; the top ten hold less than 6%. In germline, CDR1 is MNHEY, CDR2 SVGEGT. CDR3 length: 15 amino acids. V trimming: 2 bases; J trimming: 4 bases; junction bases outside the gene matches: 2. Points on this clone: The antigen is unknown.

Source: peripheral blood, taken after recovery from COVID-19. The chain is built from TRBV6-2 or TRBV6-3 and TRBJ2-5; TRBD2 matches 12 bases. The TCR sequence derives from a human donor who had recovered from COVID-19. The CDR3 DNA is TGTGCCAGCAGTTACCTGACTAGCGGGAGAGAGACCCAGTACTTC. It yields the protein CASSYLTSGRETQYF.